The next 6 T cell receptor beta chains were all read from a single sample in a study of vaccination and CD4 T cells after COVID-19. The Oncomine TCR Beta short-read assay was what sequenced the DNA obtained from cultured CD4+ T cells. TCRdb used MiXCR to reprocess the PCR reads, holding one entry per CDR3 protein. The repertoire holds around 16,000 distinct CDR3 sequences, with roughly four fifths as singletons. Sample treatment: approximately 9-day PBMC culture with coronavirus spike peptide pools or control peptides (ViraFEST assay). What these receptors recognize is not known. The sequences come from CD4+ T cells from blood, cultured in vitro, collected after SARS-CoV-2 vaccination. The receptor set was obtained from a human donor who received a COVID-19 vaccine.

The chain has TRBV6-1 and TRBJ2-2; 7 nucleotides align to TRBD1. Germline V gene lookup returns CDR1 MNHNS and CDR2 SASEGT. This CDR3 has 14 residues. V shed 5 bases, J shed 5 bases, and the junction held 5 bases outside the gene matches. The DNA for the CDR3 is TGTGCCAGCAGTCCCGGGACAGTAACCGGGGAGCTGTTTTTT. Protein: CASSPGTVTGELFF.

V is TRBV20-1 and J is TRBJ2-3; 14 positions agree with TRBD2. With 0 bases clipped from V and 2 bases from J, the junction kept 7 bases outside the gene matches. The CDR3 covers 18 residues. Per germline, CDR1 DFQATT and CDR2 SNEGSKA (reference sequence). The DNA for the CDR3 is TGCAGTGCTAGAGATATGACTAGCGGGGGGGCGGACACAGATACGCAGTATTTT. Encoded protein: CSARDMTSGGADTDTQYF.

This chain uses TRBV10-3 with TRBJ1-1; D is uncertain. This CDR3 is built from 14 residues. CDR1 ENHRY and CDR2 SYGVKD come from the germline V gene. Trimming took off 3 bases at V and 4 bases at J, with 12 bases between the two ends. The CDR3 coding sequence is TGTGCCATCAGTGATGGCAGCCAGAGCACTGAAGCTTTCTTT. This gives the protein CAISDGSQSTEAFF.

This chain links TRBV5-6 with TRBJ2-5; weak D call: TRBD2 (6 bases). The V end was cut by 2 bases, the J end by 5 bases, with 13 bases between. Per germline, CDR1 SGHDT and CDR2 YYEEEE. The CDR3 runs to 14 residues. CDR3 DNA: TGTGCCAGCAGCTTTAGGAGGGGTACGGAGACCCAGTACTTC. Amino acid sequence: CASSFRRGTETQYF.

V gene TRBV27 combines with J gene TRBJ1-1; D gene uncertain. The germline V gene encodes CDR1 MNHEY and CDR2 SMNVEV (reference sequence). This CDR3 contains 16 residues. V was clipped by 2 bases and J by 2 bases, with 15 bases between them. The chain's CDR3 is CASSLRMGGLNTEAFF. CDR3 nucleotide sequence: TGTGCCAGCAGTTTAAGAATGGGAGGACTAAACACTGAAGCTTTCTTT.

This rearrangement joins TRBV7-2 to TRBJ1-1; D is unresolved. Germline loops: CDR1 SGHTA, CDR2 FQGNSA. Trimming pared 1 base from V and 2 bases from J, leaving 5 bases between. The CDR3 runs 13 residues. The CDR3 coding sequence is TGTGCCAGCAGCTTAGAAGTAAACACTGAAGCTTTCTTT. Protein product: CASSLEVNTEAFF.